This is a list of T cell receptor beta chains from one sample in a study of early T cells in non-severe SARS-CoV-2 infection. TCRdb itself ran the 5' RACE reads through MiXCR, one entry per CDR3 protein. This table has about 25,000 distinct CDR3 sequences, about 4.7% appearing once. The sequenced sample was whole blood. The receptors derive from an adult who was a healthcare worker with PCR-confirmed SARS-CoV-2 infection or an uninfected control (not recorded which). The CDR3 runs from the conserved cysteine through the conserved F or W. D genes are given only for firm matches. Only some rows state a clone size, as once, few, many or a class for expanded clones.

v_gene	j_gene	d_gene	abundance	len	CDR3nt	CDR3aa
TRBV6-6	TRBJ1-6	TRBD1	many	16	TGTGCCAGCAGTTACTCATCACAGGGGGGGAATTCACCCCTCCACTTT	CASSYSSQGGNSPLHF
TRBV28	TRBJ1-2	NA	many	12	NA	CASSVGTGSHTF
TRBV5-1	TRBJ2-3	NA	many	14	TGCGCCAGCAGCCCTAGGGGGAGGTCAGATACGCAGTATTTT	CASSPRGRSDTQYF
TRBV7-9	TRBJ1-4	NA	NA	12	TGTGCCAGCAGCTTTGGGCAGAGAAAACTGTTTTTT	CASSFGQRKLFF
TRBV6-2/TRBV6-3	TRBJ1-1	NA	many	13	TGTGCCTGCGGGAGGGCGATGAACACTGAAGCTTTCTTT	CACGRAMNTEAFF
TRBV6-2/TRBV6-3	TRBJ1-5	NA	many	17	TGTGCCAGCAGTTACTCGACCCAGGGGCTCTCCAATCAGCCCCAGCATTTT	CASSYSTQGLSNQPQHF
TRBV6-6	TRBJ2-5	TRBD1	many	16	TGTGCCAGCAGTTGGGGACAGGGAGGACAGAGAGAGACCCAGTACTTC	CASSWGQGGQRETQYF
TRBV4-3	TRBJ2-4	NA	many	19	TGCGCCAGCAGCCAAGATCTTAGGAGGGGGCTCGGAACCAAAAACATTCAGTACTTC	CASSQDLRRGLGTKNIQYF
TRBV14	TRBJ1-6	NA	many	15	TGTGCCAGCAGCCAAGAGAGGACAGTCAATTCACCCCTCCACTTT	CASSQERTVNSPLHF
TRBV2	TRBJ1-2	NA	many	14	TGTGCCAGCAGTGACAGGCGGTTCCTCTATGGCTACACCTTC	CASSDRRFLYGYTF
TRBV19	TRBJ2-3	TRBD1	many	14	TGTGCCAGTAGGACAGGGGGCGGGACAGATACGCAGTATTTT	CASRTGGGTDTQYF
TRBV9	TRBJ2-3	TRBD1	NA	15	TGTGCCAGCAGCGTAGGACAGGGAAGGCGCGATACGCAGTATTTT	CASSVGQGRRDTQYF
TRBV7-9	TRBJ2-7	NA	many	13	TGTGCCAGCAGCTTAGAAAACTCCTACGAGCAGTACTTC	CASSLENSYEQYF
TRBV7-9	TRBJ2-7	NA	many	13	TGTGCCAGCAGCCGCGGACGAGGTTACGAGCAGTACTTC	CASSRGRGYEQYF
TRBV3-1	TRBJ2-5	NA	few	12	TGTGCCAGCAGCCCAACTGGAGAGACCCAGTACTTC	CASSPTGETQYF
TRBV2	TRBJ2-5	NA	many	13	TGTGCCAGCAATTTTGAGACAGCGGAGACCCAGTACTTC	CASNFETAETQYF
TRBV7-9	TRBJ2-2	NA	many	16	TGTGCCAGCAGCCCCGGGTCCACTTACCTCACCGGGGAGCTGTTTTTT	CASSPGSTYLTGELFF
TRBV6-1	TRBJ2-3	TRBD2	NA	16	TGTGCCAGCAGGCCCACTAGCGGGAGGGCCCGAGATACGCAGTATTTT	CASRPTSGRARDTQYF
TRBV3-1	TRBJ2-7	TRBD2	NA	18	TGTGCCAGCAGCCAAGGGGGGCTAGCGGGAGTGATCTCCTACGAGCAGTACTTC	CASSQGGLAGVISYEQYF
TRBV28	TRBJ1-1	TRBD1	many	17	TGTGCCAGCAGTTTAATCGGACAGGGTAGGAGGACGACTGAAGCTTTCTTT	CASSLIGQGRRTTEAFF
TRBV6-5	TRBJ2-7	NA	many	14	TGTGCCAGCAGCCTGTGGAAGGGGAGCGACGAGCAGTACTTC	CASSLWKGSDEQYF
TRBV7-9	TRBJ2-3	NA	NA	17	TGTGCCAGCAGCTTAGCGCGTGGCAGGGTGGCCACAGATACGCAGTATTTT	CASSLARGRVATDTQYF
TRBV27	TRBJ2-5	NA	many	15	TGTGCCAGCAGTCCTCGGGGCCCCCCGAGTGGGACCCAGTACTTC	CASSPRGPPSGTQYF